The clone carrying this T cell receptor beta chain was observed a handful of times. Its antigen is undetermined. This CDR3 is built from 15 residues. Germline assignment: CDR1 SGHVS and CDR2 FQNEAQ. Trimming shortened V by 5 bases and J by 1 base, and 13 bases separated the two germline ends. The data are from a study of T cell responses to AZD1222 COVID-19 vaccine. Findings of the study overall: Sampling captured repertoires only after the peak T cell response. Possibly, clonal diversity was underestimated; donors were largely white British and included more females. A reported finding is that nearly half of spike-specific TCRs target unmutated variant regions. Only six people who got AZD1222 tested seropositive at baseline.

Sequencing used immunoSEQ multiplex PCR; TCRdb keeps in-frame clones, though not all of them. Of approximately 100,000 clones listed, more than 75% are singletons. J is TRBJ2-3 and V is TRBV7-8; TRBD1 or TRBD2 may be the D gene (6 bases each). This TCR came from an adult who received the MenACWY meningococcal vaccine as a control. Specimen: peripheral blood, collected 28 days after the second dose of the MenACWY control vaccine. This chain's CDR3 is CASSDRGLGTDTQYF. The CDR3 DNA is TGTGCCAGCAGCGATCGGGGGCTGGGCACAGATACGCAGTATTTT.